A selection of T cell receptor beta chains follows, all from one sample in a study of blood T cell repertoires in COVID-19. Data came from immunoSEQ multiplex PCR; TCRdb stores just in-frame clones and leaves some out. Altogether about 200,000 clones are present, 94% being singletons, with the ten largest covering 0.76%. The sample consisted of peripheral blood. Receptors were obtained from a man aged 25-45 years with COVID-19, enrolled during active disease. The CDR3 runs from the conserved cysteine through the conserved F or W. The order of the fields is CDR3 length, D gene, clone size, J gene, V gene, CDR3 DNA, CDR3 protein. D genes are given only for firm matches. Size is stated for part of the rows, as once, few or many counts, or as a class when the clone is expanded.

15 . few TRBJ1-2 TRBV6-5 TGTGCCAGCAGTTCCCCCAAGGGAGGTCGGTATGGCTACACCTTC CASSSPKGGRYGYTF
15 . . TRBJ1-5 TRBV19 TGTGCCAGTGCGGCGGCCGTATTTGGCAATCAGCCCCAGCATTTT CASAAAVFGNQPQHF
16 . few TRBJ1-2 TRBV4-1 TGCGCCAGCAGCCAAGCCCGGACTTACACTAACTATGGCTACACCTTC CASSQARTYTNYGYTF
14 TRBD1 once TRBJ2-2 TRBV3-1/TRBV3-2 TGTGCCAGCAGTGGACAGGGTCGGACCGGGGAGCTGTTTTTT CASSGQGRTGELFF
15 TRBD2 . TRBJ2-1 TRBV9 TGTGCCAGCAGCGTAGGGACTAGCGTTAGCAATGAGCAGTTCTTC CASSVGTSVSNEQFF
14 TRBD1 once TRBJ1-1 TRBV6-5 TGTGCCAGCAGTCAACAGGGGCTCAACACTGAAGCTTTCTTT CASSQQGLNTEAFF
13 TRBD1 few TRBJ1-2 TRBV2 TGTGCCAGCAGTCCTTGGACAGGGGCAGGCTACACCTTC CASSPWTGAGYTF
16 TRBD1 . TRBJ1-6 TRBV7-3 TGTGCCAGCAGCTTAACAGGGACAGGGTATAATTCACCCCTCCACTTT CASSLTGTGYNSPLHF
17 TRBD1 . TRBJ2-3 TRBV11-2 TGTGCCAGCAGCCCTAGCCTAGGACAGGGGAGCGCAGATACGCAGTATTTT CASSPSLGQGSADTQYF
13 TRBD1 . TRBJ1-2 TRBV5-4 TGTGCCTCAGGGGGACAGGGGGCAGGAGGCTACACCTTC CASGGQGAGGYTF
15 . . TRBJ1-2 TRBV9 TGTGCCAGCAGCCGGTTCGGGGGTACATTTTGGGGCTACACCTTC CASSRFGGTFWGYTF
14 . . TRBJ1-4 TRBV7-9 TGTGCCAGCAGCCAGAACCCCCATAATGAAAAACTGTTTTTT CASSQNPHNEKLFF
16 TRBD1 . TRBJ1-5 TRBV6-1 TGTGCCAGCAGTGAACGGGGACAGACCCAAAATCAGCCCCAGCATTTT CASSERGQTQNQPQHF
15 . . TRBJ2-1 TRBV29-1 TGCAGCGTTGAAGATGACAGATCCTCCTACAATGAGCAGTTCTTC CSVEDDRSSYNEQFF
16 TRBD2 . TRBJ2-1 TRBV3-1/TRBV3-2 TGTGCCAGCAGCCAAGTTATAGCGGGGGGGCACAATGAGCAGTTCTTC CASSQVIAGGHNEQFF
15 . . TRBJ1-2 TRBV6-5 TGTGCCAGCAGTTACAGGGGTTCAGGGGAGAATGGCTACACCTTC CASSYRGSGENGYTF
14 . . TRBJ1-2 TRBV3-1/TRBV3-2 TGTGCCAGCAGCCAAGCCACTGCATTCTATGGCTACACCTTC CASSQATAFYGYTF
15 TRBD1 . TRBJ1-5 TRBV18 TGTGCCAGCTCACCACCGGGACAGGGAAATCAGCCCCAGCATTTT CASSPPGQGNQPQHF
13 . . TRBJ1-5 TRBV2 TGTGCCAGCATTCAGGCAAGCAATCAGCCCCAGCATTTT CASIQASNQPQHF
15 TRBD2 . TRBJ2-1 TRBV19 TGTGCCAGTAAAGGGACTATCGGCTCCTACAATGAGCAGTTCTTC CASKGTIGSYNEQFF
15 . . TRBJ1-6 TRBV6-5 TGTGCCAGCAGCTCTCCCGGTACTTACAATTCACCCCTCCACTTT CASSSPGTYNSPLHF
13 . . TRBJ1-2 TRBV30 TGTGCCTGGAGTGTATCTGGGGGCGGTGGCTACACCTTC CAWSVSGGGGYTF
20 TRBD1 . TRBJ1-5 TRBV6-2/TRBV6-3 TGTGCCAGCAGTTACTTAACCGGGACAGGGGCCCTCTATAGCAATCAGCCCCAGCATTTT CASSYLTGTGALYSNQPQHF
14 . . TRBJ1-5 TRBV6-5 TGTGCCAGCAGTCGTCATAGTGTGGATCAGCCCCAGCATTTT CASSRHSVDQPQHF
14 TRBD1 . TRBJ2-1 TRBV4-1 TGCGCCTCTAACCGGGACAGCTCCTACAATGAGCAGTTCTTC CASNRDSSYNEQFF
16 TRBD1 . TRBJ1-2 TRBV30 TGTGCCTGGAGTCAACTCAGGGGGCCGAACCCCTATGGCTACACCTTC CAWSQLRGPNPYGYTF
16 . . TRBJ1-1 TRBV21-1 TGTGCCAGCAGCAAAGTTAGACAGGGGATGAACACTGAAGCTTTCTTT CASSKVRQGMNTEAFF
17 TRBD2 once TRBJ2-7 TRBV4-1 TGCGCCAGCAGCCAAGATCGCGCCGGGGGGACCTCCTACGAGCAGTACTTC CASSQDRAGGTSYEQYF
17 TRBD2 few TRBJ2-3 TRBV7-9 TGTGCCAGCAGCACCCGAGGGGGGACTAGTTGGGCAGATACGCAGTATTTT CASSTRGGTSWADTQYF
15 . . TRBJ2-2 TRBV5-1 TGCGCCAGCAGCTTGGTTAGCCCAACAACCGGGGAGCTGTTTTTT CASSLVSPTTGELFF
17 TRBD2 . TRBJ2-2 TRBV7-2 TGTGCCAGCACACACCCGCGGGGGGGCAGGAACACCGGGGAGCTGTTTTTT CASTHPRGGRNTGELFF
17 TRBD2 . TRBJ2-3 TRBV5-4 TGTGCCAGCAGCTTGTACCTTGTTGCGGGAGGCTCGAATACGCAGTATTTT CASSLYLVAGGSNTQYF
14 . . TRBJ1-2 TRBV4-1 TGCGCCAGCAGCCAAGGTGGTTTGGCCTATGGCTACACCTTC CASSQGGLAYGYTF
15 . once TRBJ2-1 TRBV5-1 TGCGCCAGCAGCGATCTCAAAGCAGGGACAAATGAGCAGTTCTTC CASSDLKAGTNEQFF
14 . . TRBJ1-1 TRBV6-1 TGTGCCAGCAGTGCCACTTTTCAGAACACTGAAGCTTTCTTT CASSATFQNTEAFF
12 . . TRBJ1-5 TRBV29-1 TGCAGCGTCGGGGGCGGGGGTCAGCCCCAGCATTTT CSVGGGGQPQHF
14 TRBD2 . TRBJ2-1 TRBV2 TGTGCCAGCAGTTTAGGACTAGCGGGGGTGGAGCAGTTCTTC CASSLGLAGVEQFF
16 TRBD2 . TRBJ2-2 TRBV19 TGTGCCAGTAGTGAGGCGGGGGGCCTACTTTCCGGGGAGCTGTTTTTT CASSEAGGLLSGELFF
13 TRBD1 . TRBJ1-4 TRBV6-5 TGTGCCAGCACGGACAGGGAAAATGAAAAACTGTTTTTT CASTDRENEKLFF
15 TRBD2 . TRBJ2-3 TRBV5-4 TGTGCCAGCAGCTCAACGGGGGGGAGCACAGATACGCAGTATTTT CASSSTGGSTDTQYF
11 . . TRBJ1-2 TRBV25-1 TGTGCCAGCAGGGGGAGTCAGGGCTACACCTTC CASRGSQGYTF
16 . once TRBJ1-2 TRBV9 TGTGCCAGCAGCGGAGGCAACAGGGCCCCAACCTATGGCTACACCTTC CASSGGNRAPTYGYTF
15 TRBD2 . TRBJ2-1 TRBV7-6 TGTGCCAGCAGCTCCTCTAGCGGGGGGGTAGGTGAGCAGTTCTTC CASSSSSGGVGEQFF
15 . . TRBJ1-1 TRBV9 TGTGCCAGCAGCGTAACCGAGGAGATGAACACTGAAGCTTTCTTT CASSVTEEMNTEAFF
18 . . TRBJ2-2 TRBV7-6 TGTGCCAGCAGCATTCACAGGGGGGGCCCTTTGAACACCGGGGAGCTGTTTTTT CASSIHRGGPLNTGELFF